This T cell receptor beta chain was retrieved from a study of blood T cell repertoires in COVID-19. Study-level information: Samples taken during acute and convalescent COVID-19 were collected in the United States, Italy and Spain.

The repertoire was sequenced with immunoSEQ multiplex PCR; TCRdb's copy has only in-frame clones and lacks some. The repertoire holds roughly 150,000 clones, approximately 81% seen once, with nearly 8% in the top ten. The age range of participants was about 18 to 100 years, with residence in 20 to 25 US areas. There are 15 residues in the CDR3. Germline-derived CDR1 and CDR2 are SGHTA and FQGNSA. V dropped 0 bases and J dropped 8 bases, with 16 bases sitting between them. This clone was detected only once. Sequenced material: PBMCs or T cells enriched from blood (not recorded which). The chain combines TRBV7-2 with TRBJ1-1; D is ambiguous. The clonotype originates from a woman between 45 and 65 years old who had recovered from COVID-19. The CDR3 sequence is CASSLALAGLGEAFF. The CDR3 DNA reads TGTGCCAGCAGCTTAGCGCTCGCGGGTTTAGGGGAAGCTTTCTTT. The full variable domain, completed using reference TRBV7-2 and TRBJ1-1, is GAGVSQSPSNKVTEKGKDVELRCDPISGHTALYWYRQSLGQGLEFLIYFQGNSAPDKSGLPSDRFSAERTGGSVSTLTIQRTQQEDSAVYLCASSLALAGLGEAFFGQGTRLTVV.